This T cell receptor (beta chain) was identified during a study of T cell responses to AZD1222 COVID-19 vaccine (dated by TCRdb to 2020 to 2023). Looking at the study overall: AZD1222 recipients given second doses at about 4 weeks or at about 12 weeks were pooled, since spike-specific TCR depth and breadth were not found to differ between the two schedules. TCR sequencing was performed for about 250 trial participants, of whom roughly 200 were given two doses of AZD1222 and 26 were given two doses of MenACWY control vaccine. Trial participants were enrolled by age into 18-55, 56-69 and 70-plus year subgroups, with 148, 28 and 57 TCR-sequenced participants respectively.

What the work shows at the level of the full study, not this receptor alone: Reportedly, close to half of the unique spike-specific TCRs recognized epitopes lying outside the regions that are mutated in the B.1.351 and B.1.1.7 variants. Only 5 to 7 AZD1222 recipients were SARS-CoV-2 seropositive at baseline, limiting conclusions about previously exposed vaccinees. Participants were mostly white British, with more females than males. The authors suggested clonal diversity may have been underestimated. A significant rise in spike-specific TCR breadth and depth was observed after two AZD1222 doses relative to day 0 and relative to MenACWY recipients. The whole spike protein was spanned by vaccine-associated CD4 TCRs, and dominant responses were seen in regions 160-218 and 743-854. The 56-69-year group was small, and its depth increase did not reach significance, likely because of low power. Because no day 14 peak-response samples were available, the repertoires could be characterized only after the peak T cell response.

The CDR3 regions of human TCRbeta chains were analyzed by immunosequencing. In the source study's methods: Repertoire TCRs were checked for matches against a reference library of SARS-CoV-2-specific TCRs that had been generated using the MIRA antigen-specificity platform. Breadth was defined as the fraction of unique TCRs that were SARS-CoV-2-associated, and depth was defined as the fraction of total T cells that were SARS-CoV-2-associated. Each spike-specific TCR was assigned to its reactive spike region and to a CD4 or CD8 class using the MIRA data. Log10-transformed breadth and depth values were compared by one-way ANOVA with Sidak's multiple comparisons tests. TCRdb holds this immuneACCESS table with in-frame rearrangements only. Some clones are missing; in checked studies, unresolved V genes explain under half, and the rest has no known cause. D and trimming come from the DNA, and the V and J calls and clone size come from that table. The sample table holds approximately 110,000 clones, of which 90% to 95% were seen once. 2.2% of the sample rests with the top ten.

Note on this clone: Its antigen remains unidentified. There are no base qualities to consult, and no much larger clone falls within one base.

This specimen's time point label, interpreted: baseline before first vaccination. Vaccinee samples were obtained from the UK trials COV001 and COV002, which included a single-blind randomized controlled phase 2/3 trial of AZD1222 (ChAdOx1 nCoV-19) in healthy adults. For TCRbeta chain sequencing, PBMC samples from trial participants were taken at day 0 and at day 28 after the second dose. The germline V and J ends show losses of 3 bases and 6 bases respectively, and no gene match explains 8 bases of the junction. The CDR3 covers 15 residues, taking in both the cysteine and the phenylalanine. Only the CDR3 DNA stays, 45 bases, in frame from base 1. The germline V gene (reference sequence) provides CDR1 SEHNR and CDR2 FQNEAQ.

The clonotype originates from an adult in good health. Sequencing was performed on peripheral blood, taken on day 0 of AZD1222 vaccination. Recombination linked TRBV7-9 to TRBJ2-1; a stretch of 7 junction bases matches TRBD2. The sequenced DNA is TGTGCCAGCAGCTTTGGTCTAGCGGAAGGCAATGAGCAGTTCTTC. This translates into CASSFGLAEGNEQFF.